This entry describes one TCR beta chain. The specificity of this receptor is unknown. The input lacks base qualities; no much larger clone sits a single base away. The library relied on multiplex PCR. The sample was run on an Illumina HiSeq 4000. TCR beta libraries were built with iRepertoire HTBI primers and Arm-PCR amplification of CDR3 regions. Before sequencing, the PCR products went through gel purification. The original methods were these. Across samples, about 64 TRBV and 14 TRBJ segments were identified and used for gene usage analysis of CDR3 amino acid clonotypes. COPE and FqMerger were used to merge the filtered high-quality paired reads into contigs. Contigs were aligned with BLAST to IMGT TRBV, TRBD and TRBJ reference genes, and CDR3 was defined per IMGT. Highly expanded clones were defined as clonotypes with a frequency above 0.1%. Shannon entropy was used to measure repertoire diversity, and the Gini coefficient was used to measure V-J evenness. Clonotypes shared by more than one individual were considered public. The public reads were reprocessed in TCRdb via fastp at Q25 and MiXCR, keeping in-frame beta chains. Rows are combined by CDR3 protein, so each entry shows the most common genes and DNA. TCRdb, not the authors, supplied the V and J calls. The sample table records more than 300,000 distinct CDR3 sequences; approximately 23% of these occur just once. The ten largest clones take up roughly a quarter of the sample.

The data are from a study of regulatory T cells in long-lasting Graves disease listed by TCRdb under 2021. Broadly, across the study: Persistent Graves' disease was defined as antithyroid drug treatment for over 5 years with persistently positive TSH receptor autoantibodies. Peripheral blood TCR sequencing and RNA sequencing compared persistent Graves' disease patients with newly diagnosed Graves' disease patients. The study took place in China and was registered as a clinical trial. TCR sequencing covered roughly 13 persistent and 20 or so newly diagnosed Graves' disease patients, some 35 samples in total. In the clinical cohort, patients with persistent Graves' disease had used antithyroid drugs for an average of roughly ten years. Paper-wide results and their limitations: Preferential use of TRBV28, TRBJ1-2 and TRBJ2-5 was observed in persistent disease, whereas TRBV20-1 and TRBJ2-1 were favored in newly diagnosed disease. Only peripheral blood was studied, because thyroid tissue, the primary lesion, was inaccessible. Patients with persistent disease shared more public clonotypes (about 2,900) than newly diagnosed patients did (about 1,000). Compared with newly diagnosed patients, persistent Graves' disease patients had lower TCR Shannon entropy and fewer highly expanded clones, which suggests clonal expansion. The authors noted that the small sample size was a limitation that may lower accuracy. Sequencing and analysis were limited to the TCR beta chain.

This specimen's time point label, interpreted: persistent/refractory GD, antithyroid drugs over 5 years with positive TRAb. For both TCR sequencing and RNA sequencing, RNA was extracted from PBMCs using TRIzol. Graves' disease was diagnosed according to American Thyroid Association guidelines. The patients came from an endocrinology department in Xi'an, China. From each patient, roughly 9 milliliters of peripheral blood was collected into an EDTA anticoagulant tube. Ficoll Paque Plus density gradient separation was used to isolate PBMCs, and no additional T cell sorting was done. An Agilent 2100 Bioanalyzer and agarose gel were used to check RNA quality, while a NanoDrop 2000 measured RNA concentration. Looking up the germline V gene yields CDR1 SGHAT and CDR2 FQNNGV. The V end loses 1 base and the J end loses 6 bases, and a stretch of 10 bases separates them. The CDR3 holds 15 amino acids from the cysteine to the phenylalanine. Only the CDR3 part of the read is kept: 45 bases, read in frame from the first base.

The receptor's source is a woman aged 40 to 50 with Graves disease. Donor details come from another sample of the same person, matched by shared clones. Here the sequenced sample was peripheral blood mononuclear cells (PBMCs), taken when the disease was refractory, from a patient treated with antithyroid drugs. The rearranged segments are TRBV11-2 and TRBJ1-6; the D gene cannot be resolved reliably. The CDR3 protein: CASSLGPRANSPLHF. The DNA sequence is TGTGCCAGCAGCTTAGGCCCGAGAGCTAATTCACCCCTCCACTTT.